This T cell receptor (beta chain) appears in the sequencing data of a study of neurological immune-mediated disorders. In its sample, this clonotype was seen many times. Germline assignment: CDR1 DFQATT and CDR2 SNEGSKA (reference sequence). CDR3 length equals 15 residues. V was pared by 6 bases and J by 1 base, with 10 bases of the junction left unmatched. Each CDR3 protein gets one entry after TCRdb re-called the 5' RACE reads with MiXCR. Counted here are fewer than 75,000 distinct CDR3 sequences, nearly 3.5% occurring once; the ten biggest clones make up about 4%. The sequenced sample consisted of PBMCs. This chain connects TRBV20-1 to TRBJ1-1, with 8 bases matching TRBD1. This receptor was obtained from a man between 40 and 49 years old with multiple sclerosis. The CDR3: CSAKDSGTGNTEAFF. For the CDR3, the DNA is TGCAGTGCCAAGGACTCCGGGACAGGGAACACTGAAGCTTTCTTT.